The 18 T cell receptor beta chains reported below all come from one sample, sequenced in a study of Graves' ophthalmopathy and Graves' hyperthyroidism. The authors amplified TCR beta CDR3 regions from RNA transcripts. HTBI primers were employed in first-round RT-PCR, then a second-round multiplex PCR followed. TCRdb redid the calling of the multiplex PCR reads with MiXCR, one entry per CDR3 protein. The sample has fewer than 650,000 distinct CDR3 sequences, roughly 20% seen once. Material for sequencing was peripheral blood. The receptors originated from a woman under 30 with stable Graves' hyperthyroidism. Some clones in this sample may be carry-over from other donors' samples.

Many counts were recorded for this clonotype. CDR3 in DNA: TGTGCCAGCAGCGCGGGAGATCGGCCCTACGAGCAGTACTTC. Protein sequence: CASSAGDRPYEQYF. This chain joins TRBV9 and TRBJ2-7; possibly TRBD2 for D (6 bases). This CDR3 is built from 14 residues. Trimming removed 3 bases at V and 2 bases at J, with 12 bases between. Germline loops: CDR1 SGDLS, CDR2 YYNGEE.

This clonotype was seen at least ten times. The V call is TRBV6-1, the J call TRBJ1-6, with D unresolved. The CDR3 spans 13 residues. Germline lookup yields CDR1 MNHNS and CDR2 SASEGT. The germline V and J ends were trimmed by 8 bases and 9 bases, with 14 bases remaining between them. The CDR3 loop reads CASERGDISPLHF. The CDR3 DNA sequence: TGTGCCAGCGAGCGGGGTGATATTTCACCCCTCCACTTT.

This CDR3 is CASSLILGYEQYF. CDR3 sequence (DNA): TGTGCCAGCAGTTTAATCCTAGGTTACGAGCAGTACTTC. This chain links TRBV12-3 or TRBV12-4 with TRBJ2-7; D unclear. This CDR3 has 13 amino acids. Trimming shortened V by 2 bases and J by 4 bases, and 9 bases separated the two germline ends.

The chain uses TRBV28 and TRBJ1-6, with 9 bases that match TRBD1. The CDR3 extends over 16 amino acids. CDR1 is MDHEN, CDR2 SYDVKM, per germline. The junction had 5 bases not matched to a gene; V was cut back by 6 bases and J by 2 bases. In nucleotides, the CDR3 is TGTGCCAGCAGCTCCGGGACAGGGCCCTATAATTCACCCCTCCACTTT. The encoded protein is CASSSGTGPYNSPLHF.

This clonotype appeared many times. The chain links TRBV29-1 to TRBJ1-2, with D maybe TRBD1 (6 bases). With 4 bases removed from V and 8 bases from J, the gap between germline ends came to 11 bases. The CDR3 has 11 residues. The germline V gene has CDR1 SQVTM and CDR2 ANQGSEA. The CDR3 DNA is TGCAGCGTTGCAGGGGCTGGAGGCTACACCTTC. It translates to CSVAGAGGYTF.

This chain links TRBV28 with TRBJ2-6; 7 bases are a match to TRBD1. CDR1 and CDR2 (germline): MDHEN, SYDVKM. CDR3 length: 19 amino acids. Trimming took 7 bases from V and 0 from J; bases not matched to a gene: 15. CDR3 residues: CASTSIWRTGSSGANVLTF. As DNA, the CDR3 is TGTGCCAGCACCTCTATATGGAGGACAGGTTCCTCTGGGGCCAACGTCCTGACTTTC.

This clonotype occurred many times. The chain joins TRBV25-1 to TRBJ2-2; D remains unclear. CDR1 and CDR2 (germline): MGHDK, SYGVNS. V was clipped by 4 bases and J by 7 bases, with 13 bases between them. The CDR3 contains 14 residues. The CDR3 sequence is CASSGTASVGELFF. The CDR3 nucleotides are TGTGCCAGCAGTGGAACGGCTTCCGTCGGGGAGCTGTTTTTT.

This clonotype was seen repeatedly, ten times or more. V gene TRBV6-5 combines with J gene TRBJ1-6, with TRBD1 matching over 9 bases. Per the germline V gene, CDR1 is MNHEY and CDR2 is SVGAGI. The ends lost 2 bases at V and 9 bases at J; junction bases unmatched: 8. This CDR3 comprises 16 residues. CDR3 coding DNA: TGTGCCAGCAGTTACGGGGGACGACAGGGGGGTTCACCCCTCCACTTT. It yields the protein CASSYGGRQGGSPLHF.

This clonotype showed up many times. In DNA form, the CDR3 reads TGTGCCAGCAGAATACAGGGGGCTGGTAGGGAGCTGTTTTTT. As protein: CASRIQGAGRELFF. V gene TRBV11-2 combines with J gene TRBJ2-2, with 9 bases identical to TRBD1. The V segment lost 6 bases and the J segment 9 bases; nucleotides outside the gene matches: 8. The CDR3 is 14 residues long. Germline loops: CDR1 SGHAT, CDR2 FQNNGV.

This clonotype was seen repeatedly, ten times or more. The V and J genes are TRBV28 and TRBJ2-7; TRBD2 matches 10 bases. Germline loops: CDR1 MDHEN, CDR2 SYDVKM. V dropped 4 bases and J dropped 0; count of bases not matched to a gene: 6. The CDR3 runs to 16 residues. DNA for the CDR3: TGTGCCAGCAGTTACCCGGGGACTAGCGTCTCCTACGAGCAGTACTTC. It yields the protein CASSYPGTSVSYEQYF.

Ten or more counts support this clonotype. The CDR3 region has the DNA TGTGCCAGCAGTGAAGGGGTACGGGGGTTTCTCTACGAGCAGTACTTC. It encodes CASSEGVRGFLYEQYF. V is TRBV6-1 and J is TRBJ2-7; D is possibly TRBD2 (6 bases). Germline CDR1 reads MNHNS; CDR2 reads SASEGT. V lost 1 base to trimming and J lost 3 bases, with 16 bases between them. The CDR3 is 16 residues long.

This clonotype was detected ten times or more. The rearrangement links TRBV6-1 to TRBJ1-5; D gene ambiguous. Germline loops: CDR1 MNHNS, CDR2 SASEGT. With 7 bases removed from V and 4 bases from J, the gap between germline ends came to 8 bases. The CDR3 sequence is 12 residues long. The CDR3 region has the DNA TGTGCCAGCACCGGTTCGAATCAGCCCCAGCATTTT. Translation: CASTGSNQPQHF.

At least ten counts were recorded for this clonotype. J is TRBJ1-1 and V is TRBV5-1; D gene ambiguous. The CDR3 consists of 18 residues. Germline V gives CDR1 SGHRS, CDR2 YFSETQ. V lost 2 bases, J lost 0 bases, and 20 bases lay in between. CDR3 protein: CASSLRGGPITLNTEAFF. The CDR3 DNA reads as TGCGCCAGCAGCTTACGAGGAGGACCCATTACTTTGAACACTGAAGCTTTCTTT. The full variable domain, completed using reference TRBV5-1 and TRBJ1-1, is KAGVTQTPRYLIKTRGQQVTLSCSPISGHRSVSWYQQTPGQGLQFLFEYFSETQRNKGNFPGRFSGRQFSNSRSEMNVSTLELGDSALYLCASSLRGGPITLNTEAFFGQGTRLTVV.

This clonotype was found many times. The chain combines TRBV5-1 with TRBJ1-2, with 8 bases identical to TRBD1. Losses at the gene ends were 3 bases for V and 6 bases for J; bases not matched to a gene: 13. Germline CDR1 SGHRS, CDR2 YFSETQ. This CDR3 has 16 amino acids. In DNA, the CDR3 is TGCGCCAGCAGCTCGGCCCTCGGACAGGGTTTCAATGGCTACACCTTC. The encoded protein is CASSSALGQGFNGYTF.

This clonotype occurred many times. V usage is TRBV29-1 and J usage is TRBJ2-7; D is unresolved. V gave up 4 bases and J gave up 2 bases, with 9 bases separating them. Germline V lookup: CDR1 SQVTM, CDR2 ANQGSEA. This CDR3 is 12 amino acids long. The CDR3 DNA reads TGCAGCGTTGGGGGAAGGCCCTACGAGCAGTACTTC. Protein: CSVGGRPYEQYF.

This clonotype was seen a few times. The chain has TRBV25-1 and TRBJ1-5; the match to TRBD1 covers 11 bases. In germline, CDR1 is MGHDK, CDR2 SYGVNS. Trimming cost V 0 bases and J 3 bases; bases outside gene matches: 10. CDR3 length: 19 amino acids. The CDR3 DNA follows: TGTGCCAGCAGTGAATATGTGTCGGACAGGGGGCGAGCCAATCAGCCCCAGCATTTT. It is translated as CASSEYVSDRGRANQPQHF.

In its sample, this clonotype was seen many times. The gene calls are TRBV20-1 and TRBJ1-2; 8 bases agree with TRBD1. The CDR3 contains 14 residues. V was clipped by 6 bases and J by 2 bases; unmatched bases: 8. Germline CDR1 reads DFQATT; CDR2 reads SNEGSKA (reference sequence). The CDR3 sequence: CSARQGNLNYGYTF. The CDR3 coding sequence is TGCAGTGCAAGACAGGGGAACTTGAACTATGGCTACACCTTC.

This rearrangement joins TRBV12-3 or TRBV12-4 to TRBJ1-5; D call uncertain. Trimming shortened V by 6 bases and J by 3 bases, and 18 bases separated the two germline ends. The CDR3 runs to 16 residues. The CDR3 DNA reads TGTGCCAGCAGACATCTACCCCAGGATGCCAATCAGCCCCAGCATTTT. Its protein product is CASRHLPQDANQPQHF.